This T cell receptor beta chain is from a study of T cells after yellow fever vaccination. Findings and caveats of the study: In FACS-sorted repertoires, abundant clonotypes from the bulk population could appear as contaminants.

5'RACE template switching produced TCR cDNA carrying a universal primer site and UMIs. A single record per CDR3 protein comes from TCRdb applying MiXCR to the 5' RACE reads. The data show under 150,000 distinct CDR3 sequences, with about 15% seen just once and 35% to 45% held by the top ten. Concerning this clonotype: Its antigen is unidentified.

The sequences come from CD8+ T cells sorted from PBMCs, collected 5 days after the yellow fever booster vaccination. This TCR was recovered from a young man who received the YFV17D yellow fever vaccine.

The CDR3 spells CASTPGRAEQFF. Written as DNA, the CDR3 is TGTGCCAGCACCCCGGGCAGGGCTGAGCAGTTCTTC. The V gene is TRBV3-1, the J gene TRBJ2-1, with D perhaps TRBD1 (5 bases). Germline CDR1 LGHDT, CDR2 YNNKEL (reference sequence). V lost 7 bases and J lost 9, with 13 bases in between. This CDR3 contains 12 residues.